These 32 T cell receptor beta chains came from one sample sequenced in a study of neurological immune-mediated disorders. From the 5' RACE reads, TCRdb called clonotypes with MiXCR, one entry per CDR3 protein. The data show some 61,000 distinct CDR3 sequences, around 4.2% seen once. The sample taken for sequencing was PBMCs. The receptors derive from a man younger than 45 with multiple sclerosis.

This clonotype has at least ten counts. The genes are TRBV7-2 and TRBJ2-7, with unresolved D. Deletions cut 0 bases from V and 3 bases from J, with 6 bases between. The CDR3 is made up of 13 amino acids. Germline values: CDR1 SGHTA, CDR2 FQGNSA. The CDR3 sequence is CASSLAWDYEQYF. As DNA, the CDR3 is TGTGCCAGCAGCTTAGCGTGGGACTACGAGCAGTACTTC.

This clonotype was detected ten times or more. The chain joins TRBV29-1 to TRBJ2-7; 11 positions match TRBD1. This CDR3 is built from 18 residues. Unmatched junction bases numbered 24, after V lost 7 bases and J lost 7 bases. Looked up from germline, CDR1 is SQVTM and CDR2 is ANQGSEA. The CDR3 sequence is CSGGVPGQGVKGYREQYF. CDR3 nucleotide sequence: TGCAGCGGCGGAGTGCCGGGACAGGGGGTAAAAGGATATAGGGAGCAGTACTTC.

At least ten counts were recorded for this clonotype. The chain couples TRBV6-5 to TRBJ2-7, with D maybe TRBD1 (5 bases). Germline V gene data show CDR1 as MNHEY and CDR2 as SVGAGI. Trimming left V 0 bases short and J 1 base short, with 10 bases between. The CDR3 runs 15 residues. CDR3 DNA sequence: TGTGCCAGCAGTTACTCAGGGGCGGTATCCTACGAGCAGTACTTC. The encoded protein is CASSYSGAVSYEQYF.

Many counts were recorded for this clonotype. The V and J genes are TRBV5-1 and TRBJ1-1; 9 bases match TRBD1. This CDR3 contains 13 residues. CDR1 is SGHRS, CDR2 YFSETQ, per germline. Unmatched junction bases numbered 3, after V lost 5 bases and J lost 4 bases. The CDR3: CASRGQGGTEAFF. The CDR3 nucleotides are TGCGCCAGCAGGGGACAGGGAGGCACTGAAGCTTTCTTT.

This clonotype appeared many times. J is TRBJ2-7 and V is TRBV3-1, with D perhaps TRBD2 (5 bases). Germline CDR1 LGHDT, CDR2 YNNKEL (reference sequence). This CDR3 has 15 residues. Between the trimmed V and J ends, which lost 4 bases and 2 bases, there was a span of 15 bases. The CDR3, as DNA: TGTGCCAGCAGCCCCGGTTGGCTGGGAGCCTACGAGCAGTACTTC. The encoded protein is CASSPGWLGAYEQYF.

This clonotype was seen many times. The V call is TRBV14, the J call TRBJ1-5, with 9 bases aligning to TRBD1. The CDR3 sequence is 19 residues long. Germline V gene lookup returns CDR1 SGHDN and CDR2 FVKESK. V lost 0 bases and J lost 2; bases outside the gene matches: 11. This chain's CDR3 is CASSQEGYRGQSRNQPQHF. CDR3 DNA: TGTGCCAGCAGCCAAGAAGGGTACAGGGGGCAGTCCCGCAATCAGCCCCAGCATTTT.

The chain is built from TRBV6-1 and TRBJ1-4; tentative D call: TRBD1 (5 bases). Germline loops: CDR1 MNHNS, CDR2 SASEGT. The CDR3 runs 16 residues. V shed 4 bases and J shed 8 bases, with 20 bases lying between them. The CDR3: CASSAAGTLAGEKLFF. The CDR3, as DNA: TGTGCCAGCAGTGCTGCCGGGACTCTCGCCGGGGAAAAACTGTTTTTT.

This clonotype came up many times. The CDR3 DNA sequence: TGTGCCAGCAGCTTGGGCGGGACGCCTAGGTTAGACGGGACCCAGTACTTC. Protein: CASSLGGTPRLDGTQYF. The J gene is TRBJ2-5, the V gene TRBV12-3 or TRBV12-4; D is possibly TRBD2 (6 bases). V dropped 6 bases and J dropped 7 bases, with 27 bases sitting between them. This CDR3 has 17 residues.

The sample holds many counts of this clonotype. This chain uses TRBV4-1 with TRBJ2-7, with TRBD1 matching 9 bases. Looked up from germline, CDR1 is MGHRA and CDR2 is YSYEKL. CDR3 size: 14 residues. The J segment lost 3 bases and the V segment lost 0 bases, leaving 0 bases of the junction unmatched. The chain's CDR3 is CASSQEGQGYEQYF. In DNA, the CDR3 is TGCGCCAGCAGCCAAGAGGGACAGGGCTACGAGCAGTACTTC.

About this clonotype: One base away lies a much larger clone, so this may be a sequencing read error. Since no conserved phenylalanine or tryptophan closes the CDR3, a read error is the likely cause. The rearrangement links TRBV4-1 to TRBJ2-3, with 15 bases matching TRBD2. This CDR3 is 19 amino acids long. Germline V CDR1 and CDR2: MGHRA, YSYEKL. Trimming cost V 0 bases and J 2 bases; bases outside gene matches: 6. Written as DNA, the CDR3 is TGCGCCAGCAGCCAAGATCTAGGACTAGCGGGGGGGCTCACAGATACGCAGTATTAT. Amino acid sequence: CASSQDLGLAGGLTDTQYY.

This clonotype was counted many times. CDR3: CSVEGTGDTQYF. DNA of the CDR3: TGCAGCGTTGAAGGTACAGGGGATACGCAGTATTTT. The rearrangement joins TRBV29-1 to TRBJ2-3, with D tentatively TRBD1 (6 bases). The CDR3 sequence is 12 residues long. Trimming removed 1 base from V and 6 bases from J, with 8 bases in between. Germline CDR1 SQVTM, CDR2 ANQGSEA.

This clonotype was observed at least ten times. The CDR3 region is CASSRTGANTGELFF. In DNA form, the CDR3 reads TGCGCCAGCAGTCGGACAGGGGCGAACACCGGGGAGCTGTTTTTT. The genes are TRBV10-1 and TRBJ2-2; 9 positions match TRBD1. This CDR3 has 15 residues. Germline CDR1 WNHNN, CDR2 SYGVQD (reference sequence). V shed 5 bases, J shed 0 bases, and the junction held 1 base outside the gene matches.

This clonotype was observed at least ten times. V is TRBV5-1 and J is TRBJ2-5; TRBD2 might be the D (5 bases). The V end lost 2 bases, the J end lost 4 bases, and 15 bases lay between the germline ends. The CDR3 consists of 15 residues. Germline V gene sequence: CDR1 SGHRS, CDR2 YFSETQ. As DNA, the CDR3 is TGCGCCAGCAGCTTATGGATCGGGGTTCGAGAGACCCAGTACTTC. Translated, it gives CASSLWIGVRETQYF.

The table lists this clonotype with many counts. This chain joins TRBV15 and TRBJ2-3; D remains unclear. The CDR3 totals 15 residues. Germline lookup yields CDR1 LNHNV and CDR2 YYDKDF (reference sequence). V gave up 5 bases and J gave up 7 bases, with 19 bases separating them. The CDR3: CATSHVMRERHTQYF. CDR3 nucleotide sequence: TGTGCCACCAGCCACGTGATGCGTGAAAGACATACGCAGTATTTT.

This clonotype was picked up many times. V is TRBV18 and J is TRBJ2-5; a weak D match, TRBD2 (5 bases). V lost 0 bases and J 5 bases, leaving 16 bases between the germline ends. This CDR3 is 16 amino acids long. Germline CDR1 reads KGHSH; CDR2 reads LQKENI. The CDR3 DNA reads as TGTGCCAGCTCACCACCGAGGCGGGCCGGCGGGGAGACCCAGTACTTC. It is translated as CASSPPRRAGGETQYF.

A word on this clonotype: A read error may explain this, as a much larger clone is one base away. This chain connects TRBV5-1 to TRBJ2-1; TRBD2 agrees at 15 bases. Losses at the gene ends were 5 bases for V and 8 bases for J; bases not matched to a gene: 5. This CDR3 has 15 residues. Germline CDR1 SGHRS, CDR2 YFSETQ. The CDR3 coding sequence is TGCGCCAGCAGAAGGACTAGCGGGGGGGCGGATGAGCAGTTCTTC. This sequence encodes CASRRTSGGADEQFF. Full variable domain (missing parts from reference TRBV5-1 and TRBJ2-1): KAGVTQTPRYLIKTRGQQVTLSCSPISGHRSVSWYQQTPGQGLQFLFEYFSETQRNKGNFPGRFSGRQFSNSRSEMNVSTLELGDSALYLCASRRTSGGADEQFFGPGTRLTVL.

This clonotype was recorded at least ten times. The V call is TRBV6-1, the J call TRBJ1-5, with D possibly TRBD1 on 6 matching bases. The CDR3 loop spans 14 amino acids. The germline CDR1 and CDR2 sequences are MNHNS and SASEGT. V was trimmed by 2 bases and J by 3 bases, leaving 8 bases between them. The CDR3 coding sequence is TGTGCCAGCAGTGAAACAGGGAACAATCAGCCCCAGCATTTT. Protein sequence: CASSETGNNQPQHF.

This clonotype was counted ten times or more. The CDR3 reads CSVQGTEDVETQYF. CDR3 DNA sequence: TGCAGCGTTCAGGGGACGGAGGACGTGGAGACCCAGTACTTC. The V gene is TRBV29-1, the J gene TRBJ2-5; maybe TRBD1 (6 bases). Per germline, CDR1 SQVTM and CDR2 ANQGSEA. The CDR3 is 14 residues long. V lost 5 bases and J lost 5, with 18 bases in between.

This clonotype has ten or more counts. Here the CDR3 reads CASSQGSGGALDTQYF. CDR3 nucleotides: TGCGCCAGCAGCCAGGGTAGCGGGGGGGCCTTGGATACGCAGTATTTT. This chain joins TRBV5-1 and TRBJ2-3, with 11 bases that match TRBD2. The CDR3 consists of 16 residues. Trimming at V came to 4 bases and at J to 6 bases, leaving 10 bases not matched to a gene. Germline-derived CDR1 and CDR2 are SGHRS and YFSETQ. Supplemented by reference TRBV5-1 and TRBJ2-3, the full variable domain reads KAGVTQTPRYLIKTRGQQVTLSCSPISGHRSVSWYQQTPGQGLQFLFEYFSETQRNKGNFPGRFSGRQFSNSRSEMNVSTLELGDSALYLCASSQGSGGALDTQYFGPGTRLTVL.

This clonotype appeared many times. The rearrangement uses TRBV12-3 or TRBV12-4 and TRBJ2-7, with D uncertain. With 2 bases removed from V and 0 bases from J, the gap between germline ends came to 8 bases. The CDR3 contains 14 residues. CDR3 nucleotide sequence: TGTGCCAGCAGTTTACGCAGGAGCTCCTACGAGCAGTACTTC. Its translation is CASSLRRSSYEQYF.

This clonotype showed up many times. The rearrangement uses TRBV20-1 and TRBJ1-2, with D tentatively TRBD1 (6 bases). The CDR3 is 14 residues long. CDR1 and CDR2 from the germline V gene are DFQATT and SNEGSKA (reference sequence). The CDR3 coding sequence is TGCAGCGCCTCATTGGACAGCATAAACTATGGCTACACCTTC. It codes for CSASLDSINYGYTF.

This clonotype showed up many times. V usage is TRBV15 and J usage is TRBJ2-5, with D maybe TRBD1 (5 bases). Germline loops: CDR1 LNHNV, CDR2 YYDKDF (reference sequence). Trimming took off 3 bases at V and 1 base at J, with 9 bases between the two ends. The CDR3 totals 14 residues. CDR3 coding DNA: TGTGCCACCAGCAGGCAGGGCCCCCAAGAGACCCAGTACTTC. The encoded protein is CATSRQGPQETQYF.

The table lists this clonotype with many counts. V gene TRBV12-3 or TRBV12-4 combines with J gene TRBJ2-7, with D tentatively TRBD1 or TRBD2 (5 bases each). The CDR3 is 14 residues long. Between the trimmed V and J ends, which lost 5 bases and 7 bases, there was a span of 18 bases. CDR3 DNA: TGTGCCAGCAGTCTCGGGGCCGGGTTGCGGGAGCAGTACTTC. It is translated as CASSLGAGLREQYF.

This clonotype came up many times. V gene TRBV9 combines with J gene TRBJ2-1; 13 bases match TRBD2. The germline gives CDR1 SGDLS, CDR2 YYNGEE. Unmatched junction bases numbered 10, after V lost 3 bases and J lost 1 base. The CDR3 has 19 amino acids. CDR3 sequence reads: CASSARLAGGLTSYNEQFF. In DNA form, the CDR3 reads TGTGCCAGCAGCGCGCGACTAGCGGGGGGACTAACATCCTACAATGAGCAGTTCTTC.

This clonotype came up many times. This sequence joins TRBV20-1 and TRBJ1-4; tentative D call: TRBD1 (5 bases). The CDR3 consists of 13 residues. CDR1 DFQATT and CDR2 SNEGSKA come from the germline V gene (reference sequence). With 2 bases removed from V and 15 bases from J, the gap between germline ends came to 19 bases. The CDR3 coding sequence is TGCAGTGCTAGATTGGGCACAGGAAACGGGATGTTTTTT. This codes for CSARLGTGNGMFF.

This clonotype was seen at least ten times. The chain has TRBV24-1 and TRBJ2-3; D is uncertain. This CDR3 contains 13 residues. Germline V CDR1 and CDR2: KGHDR, SFDVKD. V was clipped by 1 base and J by 2 bases, with 3 bases between them. CDR3 bases: TGTGCCACCAGTGATTTCAACACAGATACGCAGTATTTT. Translation gives CATSDFNTDTQYF.

This clonotype was seen many times. The rearrangement joins TRBV29-1 to TRBJ2-3; TRBD1 agrees at 9 bases. The J segment lost 6 bases and the V segment lost 3 bases, leaving 7 bases of the junction unmatched. This CDR3 has 14 residues. The germline V gene encodes CDR1 SQVTM and CDR2 ANQGSEA. CDR3 loop: CSVDFGQGRDTQYF. The CDR3 bases are TGCAGCGTTGACTTCGGACAGGGGCGGGATACGCAGTATTTT.

This clonotype was observed at least ten times. The chain has TRBV5-1 and TRBJ2-1; 13 nucleotides agree with TRBD2. Trimming removed 4 bases from V and 16 bases from J; junction bases left unmatched: 11. This CDR3 is 14 amino acids long. The germline V gene has CDR1 SGHRS and CDR2 YFSETQ. DNA of the CDR3: TGCGCCAGCAGCGCCGATTACGGGACTAGCGGGGTCTTCTTC. Its protein is CASSADYGTSGVFF.

The sample holds many counts of this clonotype. V and J are TRBV11-2 and TRBJ2-3; TRBD1 might be the D (6 bases). In germline, CDR1 is SGHAT, CDR2 FQNNGV. CDR3 length equals 16 residues. V lost 1 base and J 1 base, leaving 12 bases between the germline ends. CDR3 DNA sequence: TGTGCCAGCAGCTTAGCCGTGGGGGCCCGCACAGATACGCAGTATTTT. Protein product: CASSLAVGARTDTQYF.

With regard to this clonotype: The conserved closing phenylalanine or tryptophan is absent in this CDR3, likely reflecting a read error. This chain joins TRBV7-2 and TRBJ2-1, with TRBD2 as a possible D gene (6 bases). Deletions cut 7 bases from V and 9 bases from J, with 22 bases between. Germline CDR1 and CDR2: SGHTA and FQGNSA. The CDR3 spans 15 residues. Here the CDR3 reads CASNTGLGGVGEQFN. The CDR3 DNA reads TGTGCCAGCAACACGGGGCTGGGGGGTGTCGGTGAGCAGTTCAAC.

This clonotype was counted ten times or more. The chain links TRBV7-2 to TRBJ2-2, with a weak D call TRBD1 (5 bases). V was pared by 1 base and J by 10 bases, with 10 bases between. Germline V lookup: CDR1 SGHTA, CDR2 FQGNSA. The CDR3 is 13 amino acids. The chain's CDR3 is CASSLVPQEELFF. Written as DNA, the CDR3 is TGTGCCAGCAGCTTAGTCCCACAGGAGGAGCTGTTTTTT.

In its sample, this clonotype was seen many times. The chain is built from TRBV5-1 and TRBJ2-5, with 7 nucleotides matching TRBD1. The CDR3 consists of 16 residues. V was clipped by 3 bases and J by 3 bases; unmatched bases: 11. Germline CDR1 reads SGHRS; CDR2 reads YFSETQ. CDR3 amino acids: CASSSNPTGIKETQYF. CDR3 DNA: TGCGCCAGCAGCTCAAACCCGACAGGGATAAAAGAGACCCAGTACTTC.